A single sample is the source of the 7 T cell receptor beta chains below, sequenced in a study of ipilimumab plus nivolumab after autologous stem cell transplantation. The table came from immunoSEQ multiplex PCR; TCRdb's copy has only in-frame clones and leaves some out. The sample has about 43,000 clones, roughly 90% seen once. This specimen was PBMCs, taken in a trial of ipilimumab plus nivolumab as post-transplant consolidation. The origin of the receptors is a male donor with multiple myeloma.

The chain recombines TRBV2 with TRBJ2-3; D not resolved. CDR3 length: 12 residues. V lost 6 bases and J 5 bases, leaving 9 bases between the germline ends. The V gene's germline CDR1 is SNHLY and CDR2 FYNNEI. The CDR3 DNA reads as TGTGCCAGCAGCACTAAGGGAGATACGCAGTATTTT. Translated: CASSTKGDTQYF.

This clone was counted a few times. This rearrangement joins TRBV2 to TRBJ1-1; D might be TRBD1 (5 bases). Trimming removed 6 bases from V and 1 base from J, with 9 bases in between. The CDR3 consists of 13 residues. The germline CDR1 and CDR2 sequences are SNHLY and FYNNEI. In DNA, the CDR3 is TGTGCCAGCAGAGACGACAGGAACACTGAAGCTTTCTTT. It translates to CASRDDRNTEAFF. The whole variable domain, remainder taken from reference TRBV2 and TRBJ1-1, is EPEVTQTPSHQVTQMGQEVILRCVPISNHLYFYWYRQILGQKVEFLVSFYNNEISEKSEIFDDQFSVERPDGSNFTLKIRSTKLEDSAMYFCASRDDRNTEAFFGQGTRLTVV.

The chain combines TRBV30 with TRBJ2-5; 7 bases agree with TRBD2. The J segment lost 4 bases and the V segment lost 1 base, leaving 6 bases of the junction unmatched. The germline V gene encodes CDR1 GTSNPN and CDR2 SVGIG (reference sequence). This CDR3 has 14 amino acids. As DNA, the CDR3 is TGTGCCTGGAGTGCCGGACTAGTGGTAGAGACCCAGTACTTC. This sequence encodes CAWSAGLVVETQYF.

The chain recombines TRBV7-2 with TRBJ2-3, with TRBD2 identical over 11 bases. The V segment lost 5 bases and the J segment 0 bases; nucleotides outside the gene matches: 7. The CDR3 is 17 amino acids. Germline-derived CDR1 and CDR2 are SGHTA and FQGNSA. The CDR3: CASSRNSGGVSTDTQYF. Here the CDR3 DNA reads TGTGCCAGCAGCCGTAATAGCGGGGGGGTAAGCACAGATACGCAGTATTTT.

The V and J genes are TRBV9 and TRBJ2-7; 9 bases align to TRBD2. The CDR3 totals 16 residues. Germline CDR1 and CDR2: SGDLS and YYNGEE. Trimming at V came to 4 bases and at J to 2 bases, leaving 10 bases not matched to a gene. The CDR3: CASSPRGAGGPYEQYF. As DNA, the CDR3 is TGTGCCAGCAGCCCGAGGGGAGCGGGAGGACCCTACGAGCAGTACTTC.

The chain has TRBV27 and TRBJ2-5; TRBD1 is a possible D gene (6 bases). Trimming took off 4 bases at V and 2 bases at J, with 11 bases between the two ends. The germline V gene has CDR1 MNHEY and CDR2 SMNVEV (reference sequence). The CDR3 length is 14 residues. CDR3: CASSSRTEQETQYF. The CDR3, as DNA: TGTGCCAGCAGTTCTCGGACAGAACAAGAGACCCAGTACTTC.

In its sample, this clone was seen a few times. This chain uses TRBV7-9 with TRBJ1-1; a weak D match, TRBD1 (5 bases). Trimming left V 6 bases short and J 9 bases short, with 14 bases between. The CDR3 consists of 12 residues. The germline CDR1 and CDR2 sequences are SEHNR and FQNEAQ (reference sequence). The DNA of the CDR3 is TGTGCCAGCAGTCGGGACGTCAACCAAGCTTTCTTT. This translates into CASSRDVNQAFF.